These 11 T cell receptor beta chains share one sample of origin, sequenced in a study of control samples from healthy donors and cancer patients. The assay was immunoSEQ multiplex PCR, and TCRdb's table has in-frame clones only and misses some. The table has approximately 100,000 clones, 85% seen once. What was sequenced was blood. All receptors come from a woman in her thirties or forties in good health.

The rearrangement uses TRBV7-9 and TRBJ2-7; D is unclear. V shed 2 bases and J shed 5 bases, with 16 bases lying between them. CDR3 length equals 15 residues. Per germline, CDR1 SEHNR and CDR2 FQNEAQ (reference sequence). The CDR3 DNA reads TGTGCCAGCAGCTTATTGAAACAGTCTTTAAACGAGCAGTACTTC. Translating gives CASSLLKQSLNEQYF.

This chain connects TRBV3-1 (or the pseudogene TRBV3-2) to TRBJ1-1; TRBD1 is a possible D gene (5 bases). The ends were cut back, 3 bases at V and 6 bases at J, with 8 bases in the middle. This CDR3 comprises 12 residues. Germline V lookup: CDR1 LGHDT, CDR2 YNNKEL (reference sequence). The CDR3 loop reads CASSQGPSEAFF. The CDR3 nucleotides read TGTGCCAGCAGCCAGGGGCCGTCTGAAGCTTTCTTT.

In the case of this clone: The sample contains more than one DNA sequence encoding this CDR3. This rearrangement joins TRBV5-4 to TRBJ2-1; a weak D match, TRBD2 (8 bases). The V and J ends lost 2 bases and 7 bases respectively, with 16 bases between them. CDR3 size: 15 residues. Germline CDR1 SGHNT, CDR2 YYREEE (reference sequence). Here the CDR3 DNA reads TGTGCCAGCAGCTTTGGGACTAGGGGGCAGAATGAGCAGTTCTTC. It translates to CASSFGTRGQNEQFF.

This clone turned up a few times. The CDR3 region is CASRSAIRGAFF. The DNA of the CDR3 is TGTGCTAGTCGGTCGGCAATCAGGGGAGCTTTCTTT. This chain joins TRBV12-5 and TRBJ1-1, with a weak D call TRBD1 (6 bases). The CDR3 length is 12 residues. The germline V and J ends were trimmed by 8 bases and 10 bases, with 17 bases remaining between them. CDR1 is LGHNT, CDR2 FRNRAP, per germline.

The chain uses TRBV10-3 and TRBJ1-2; 8 bases are shared with TRBD1. Unmatched junction bases numbered 7, after V lost 7 bases and J lost 6 bases. The CDR3 has 13 amino acids. Germline CDR1 reads ENHRY; CDR2 reads SYGVKD. CDR3 protein: CAITQGAGDGYTF. As DNA, the CDR3 is TGTGCCATCACTCAGGGGGCTGGCGATGGCTACACCTTC.

The chain is built from TRBV30 and TRBJ2-4, with D possibly TRBD1 on 5 matching bases. V lost 1 base and J lost 8, with 6 bases in between. CDR1 and CDR2 from the germline V gene are GTSNPN and SVGIG (reference sequence). This CDR3 has 11 amino acids. CDR3 nucleotides: TGTGCCTGGAGTGGGGGCGACATTCAGTACTTC. Encoded protein: CAWSGGDIQYF.

The J gene is TRBJ2-5, the V gene TRBV3-1 (or the pseudogene TRBV3-2), with 7 bases lining up with TRBD2. Trimming took 1 base from V and 5 from J; bases not matched to a gene: 10. CDR1 is LGHDT, CDR2 YNNKEL, per germline (reference sequence). The CDR3 length is 16 residues. CDR3 DNA: TGTGCCAGCAGCCAAGTCCTGAGACTAGCCCGGGAGACCCAGTACTTC. Its protein product is CASSQVLRLARETQYF.

The gene calls are TRBV29-1 and TRBJ2-4; 9 bases agree with TRBD1. Unmatched junction bases numbered 7, after V lost 4 bases and J lost 0 bases. There are 16 residues in the CDR3. Germline CDR1 reads SQVTM; CDR2 reads ANQGSEA. This CDR3 is CSVAGQGPKAKNIQYF. The CDR3 region has the DNA TGCAGCGTTGCGGGACAGGGTCCTAAAGCCAAAAACATTCAGTACTTC. Complete variable domain (other parts from reference TRBV29-1 and TRBJ2-4): SAVISQKPSRDICQRGTSLTIQCQVDSQVTMMFWYRQQPGQSLTLIATANQGSEATYESGFVIDKFPISRPNLTFSTLTVSNMSPEDSSIYLCSVAGQGPKAKNIQYFGAGTRLSVL.

V and J are TRBV25-1 and TRBJ2-1, with TRBD2 matching 11 bases. V lost 5 bases to trimming and J lost 8 bases; unmatched junction nucleotides: 11. From germline, CDR1 is MGHDK and CDR2 SYGVNS. The CDR3 contains 16 residues. CDR3 in DNA: TGTGCCAGCAGTATACTGACTAGCGGGGAGGGATATGAGCAGTTCTTC. Protein sequence: CASSILTSGEGYEQFF. Using reference TRBV25-1 and TRBJ2-1 for the parts outside the CDR3, the full variable domain is EADIYQTPRYLVIGTGKKITLECSQTMGHDKMYWYQQDPGMELHLIHYSYGVNSTEKGDLSSESTVSRIRTEHFPLTLESARPSHTSQYLCASSILTSGEGYEQFFGPGTRLTVL.

The J gene is TRBJ2-4, the V gene TRBV7-9, with D perhaps being TRBD1 or TRBD2 (5 bases each). V was clipped by 4 bases and J by 9 bases, with 16 bases between them. The germline CDR1 and CDR2 sequences are SEHNR and FQNEAQ (reference sequence). The CDR3 runs 14 residues. CDR3 coding DNA: TGTGCCAGCAGCTCGTCGACCAGGGAGAGCATTCAGTACTTC. This sequence encodes CASSSSTRESIQYF. Supplemented by reference TRBV7-9 and TRBJ2-4, the full variable domain reads DTGVSQNPRHKITKRGQNVTFRCDPISEHNRLYWYRQTLGQGPEFLTYFQNEAQLEKSRLLSDRFSAERPKGSFSTLEIQRTEQGDSAMYLCASSSSTRESIQYFGAGTRLSVL.

V gene TRBV7-2 combines with J gene TRBJ2-3; TRBD2 is a possible D gene (6 bases). V lost 5 bases to trimming and J lost 4 bases, with 10 bases between them. Germline lookup yields CDR1 SGHTA and CDR2 FQGNSA. This CDR3 comprises 13 residues. CDR3 DNA: TGTGCCAGCAGCGGACGACTAGCAGATACGCAGTATTTT. Residues: CASSGRLADTQYF. Using reference TRBV7-2 and TRBJ2-3 for the parts outside the CDR3, the full variable domain is GAGVSQSPSNKVTEKGKDVELRCDPISGHTALYWYRQSLGQGLEFLIYFQGNSAPDKSGLPSDRFSAERTGGSVSTLTIQRTQQEDSAVYLCASSGRLADTQYFGPGTRLTVL.